The clone carrying this TCR beta chain has at least ten counts. What it binds is not known. TCRdb recomputed calls from the multiplex PCR reads with MiXCR, one row per CDR3 protein. The sample holds about 180,000 distinct CDR3 sequences, 25% to 40% seen once. This sample stems from a study of breast tumors, draining lymph nodes, adjacent tissues. With 4 bases clipped from V and 2 bases from J, the junction kept 6 bases outside the gene matches. From germline, CDR1 is SGHNT and CDR2 YENEEA. This CDR3 has 15 residues. General study results and limits: Tumor T cell lymph node origin was a supported hypothesis, not proven. Tumor TCR diversity was below lymph nodes but above nontumor tissue. Tumor and nontumor repertoires were significantly more similar in luminal-like than in basal-like breast cancer.

The lymph nodes were axillary draining lymph nodes from breast cancer patients. The TCR originated in a female donor with breast cancer. Some clones in this sample may be carry-over from other donors' samples. Source material: axillary lymph node tissue. The chain employs TRBV11-3 and TRBJ2-3; TRBD2 matches at 7 bases. The CDR3 spells CASSSGLVHTDTQYF. Here the CDR3 DNA reads TGTGCCAGCAGCTCCGGACTAGTTCACACAGATACGCAGTATTTT.